This T cell receptor beta chain was obtained from a study of T-cell memory formation after mild COVID-19. Per germline, CDR1 SGHKS and CDR2 YYEKEE (reference sequence). The J segment lost 5 bases and the V segment lost 5 bases, leaving 3 bases of the junction unmatched. There are 14 residues in the CDR3. This clonotype was counted only a few times. TCRdb ran MiXCR on the 5' RACE reads and lists one entry per CDR3 protein. The sample includes 250,000 to 300,000 distinct CDR3 sequences, 15% to 20% of them seen just once. This receptor was identified in a man aged 18 to 30 who had mild COVID-19 (a few samples of this study predate the infection). Cell type and time point are not known. The chain is built from TRBV5-5 and TRBJ2-5, with 13 bases matching TRBD2. Material: PBMCs or a T cell subset sorted from them (not recorded which). CDR3 amino acids: CASRSTSGGETQYF. DNA of the CDR3: TGTGCCAGCAGATCGACTAGCGGGGGGGAGACCCAGTACTTC.